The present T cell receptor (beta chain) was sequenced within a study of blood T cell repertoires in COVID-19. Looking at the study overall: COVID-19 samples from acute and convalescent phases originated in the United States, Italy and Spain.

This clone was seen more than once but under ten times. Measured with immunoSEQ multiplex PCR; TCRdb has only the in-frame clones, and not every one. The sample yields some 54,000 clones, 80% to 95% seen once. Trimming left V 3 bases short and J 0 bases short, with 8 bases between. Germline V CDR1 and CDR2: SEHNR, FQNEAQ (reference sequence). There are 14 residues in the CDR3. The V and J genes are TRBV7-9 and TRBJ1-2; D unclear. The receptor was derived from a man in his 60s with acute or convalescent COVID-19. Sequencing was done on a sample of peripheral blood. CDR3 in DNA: TGTGCCAGCAGCTTGACCGGGGCTAACTATGGCTACACCTTC. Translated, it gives CASSLTGANYGYTF.